A selection of T cell receptor beta chains follows, all from one sample in a study of blood T cell repertoires in COVID-19. Profiled with immunoSEQ multiplex PCR; TCRdb holds only in-frame clones, not every one. Seen here are some 170,000 clones, 82% observed once, and the top ten hold roughly 9.1%. Sequencing was performed on peripheral blood. The receptors were gathered from a woman in her sixties or seventies with acute or convalescent COVID-19. Both conserved end residues are part of each CDR3. Each record gives: V gene, J gene, D gene, clone size, CDR3 protein, CDR3 DNA. The D gene is left open where the match is weak. Clone size appears in some rows only: once, few, many, or a class for an expanded clone.

TRBV19	TRBJ1-5	TRBD1	once	CASSRTGEVNQPQHF	TGTGCCAGTAGTAGAACAGGGGAGGTCAATCAGCCCCAGCATTTT
TRBV29-1	TRBJ2-2	TRBD1	once	CSARTGLNTGELFF	TGCAGCGCCCGGACAGGGTTGAACACCGGGGAGCTGTTTTTT
TRBV9	TRBJ1-2	-	-	CASSVTADLTF	TGTGCCAGCAGCGTTACGGCGGATCTCACCTTC
TRBV6-6	TRBJ1-6	-	-	CASSYGRAYNSPLHF	TGTGCCAGCAGTTACGGGCGGGCCTATAATTCACCCCTCCACTTT
TRBV5-4	TRBJ2-1	-	once	CASSLGGASSYNEQFF	TGTGCCAGCAGCTTGGGAGGCGCAAGCTCCTACAATGAGCAGTTCTTC
TRBV4-3	TRBJ1-4	TRBD1	-	CASSQETGGGKLFF	TGCGCCAGCAGCCAAGAGACAGGGGGCGGTAAACTGTTTTTT
TRBV28	TRBJ1-1	-	-	CASIVQGNTEAFF	TGTGCCAGCATTGTACAGGGGAACACTGAAGCTTTCTTT
TRBV5-8	TRBJ1-5	-	-	CASSLGILTDQPQHF	TGTGCCAGCAGCTTGGGAATTTTAACGGATCAGCCCCAGCATTTT
TRBV4-1	TRBJ1-5	-	-	CASSQDGGGNFPQHF	TGCGCCAGCAGCCAAGATGGGGGGGGCAATTTTCCCCAGCATTTT
TRBV20-1	TRBJ2-1	-	few	CSAGRGNEQFF	TGCAGTGCCGGGCGCGGGAATGAGCAGTTCTTC
TRBV7-9	TRBJ2-3	TRBD1	-	CASTVGGATQYF	TGTGCCAGCACGGTAGGGGGCGCCACGCAGTATTTT
TRBV7-9	TRBJ2-1	-	few	CASSPPPRSHSYNEQFF	TGTGCCAGCAGCCCGCCACCCCGGAGTCACTCCTACAATGAGCAGTTCTTC
TRBV19	TRBJ2-6	TRBD1	few	CASSTGPGQGFFVLTF	TGTGCCAGTAGTACGGGACCGGGACAGGGGTTCTTCGTCCTGACTTTC
TRBV19	TRBJ1-1	-	-	CASKTTGNTEAFF	TGTGCCAGTAAAACGACAGGGAACACTGAAGCTTTCTTT
TRBV9	TRBJ1-2	-	-	CASSAPIDDSNYGYTF	TGTGCCAGCAGCGCACCTATAGATGACAGTAACTATGGCTACACCTTC
TRBV19	TRBJ2-7	-	-	CASRQTAFLAFVYF	TGTGCCAGTAGGCAGACAGCCTTTCTGGCATTTGTCTACTTC
TRBV6-2/TRBV6-3	TRBJ2-7	TRBD2	-	CASSYSLSSGIETYEQYF	TGTGCCAGCAGTTACTCGCTTTCTAGCGGGATAGAAACCTACGAGCAGTACTTC
TRBV7-2	TRBJ2-5	-	-	CASSSGQYGRTPQETQYF	TGTGCCAGCAGCTCGGGACAGTACGGGAGAACACCTCAAGAGACCCAGTACTTC
TRBV7-9	TRBJ1-1	-	-	CASTLMNTEAFF	TGTGCCAGCACACTGATGAACACTGAAGCTTTCTTT
TRBV28	TRBJ2-3	-	-	CASIPRGGVGFADTQYF	TGTGCCAGCATCCCGAGGGGGGGGGTTGGTTTCGCAGATACGCAGTATTTT
TRBV4-3	TRBJ1-2	TRBD1	once	CASSQANRGQGYGYTF	TGCGCCAGCAGCCAGGCGAACAGGGGGCAGGGCTATGGCTACACCTTC
TRBV9	TRBJ2-3	TRBD2	-	CASSPKAGNTDTQYF	TGTGCCAGCAGCCCTAAAGCGGGGAACACAGATACGCAGTATTTT
TRBV20-1	TRBJ2-3	-	once	CSASFEPKSTDTQYF	TGCAGTGCTAGTTTCGAGCCCAAAAGCACAGATACGCAGTATTTT
TRBV30	TRBJ2-2	-	-	CAWSVLRDINTGELFF	TGTGCCTGGAGTGTCCTCCGGGACATAAACACCGGGGAGCTGTTTTTT
TRBV2	TRBJ1-4	-	-	CASRLTGQNEKLFF	TGTGCCAGCAGATTGACAGGTCAAAATGAAAAACTGTTTTTT
TRBV12-3/TRBV12-4	TRBJ1-1	-	-	CASSLRWNTEAFF	TGTGCCAGCAGTTTACGGTGGAACACTGAAGCTTTCTTT
TRBV7-7	TRBJ2-7	-	-	CASSLGGQGEQYF	TGTGCCAGCAGCTTAGGTGGTCAGGGAGAGCAGTACTTC
TRBV4-1	TRBJ2-3	-	-	CASSQESGKVTDTQYF	TGCGCCAGCAGCCAAGAGTCAGGGAAGGTTACAGATACGCAGTATTTT
TRBV9	TRBJ2-1	TRBD2	few	CASSVTWTSGRVSEQFF	TGTGCCAGCAGCGTAACCTGGACTAGCGGGAGGGTGAGTGAGCAGTTCTTC
TRBV13	TRBJ2-7	-	-	CASSLGDSHYEQYF	TGTGCCAGCAGCTTAGGGGACAGCCACTACGAGCAGTACTTC
TRBV4-2	TRBJ2-7	TRBD2	-	CASSGGSYEQYF	TGTGCCAGTTCGGGGGGGTCCTACGAGCAGTACTTC
TRBV19	TRBJ2-2	-	-	CASSIAGMSRNTGELFF	TGTGCCAGTAGTATAGCAGGGATGAGTAGGAACACCGGGGAGCTGTTTTTT
TRBV6-5	TRBJ1-2	-	few	CASRTPGARAGYTF	TGTGCCAGCAGAACTCCGGGAGCCCGAGCCGGCTACACCTTC
TRBV6-2/TRBV6-3	TRBJ2-2	-	-	CASSFRDSTGELFF	TGTGCCAGCAGTTTTCGGGATAGCACCGGGGAGCTGTTTTTT
TRBV4-3	TRBJ1-2	-	-	CASSLGGEGNYGYTF	TGCGCCAGCAGCCTAGGGGGGGAGGGGAACTATGGCTACACCTTC
TRBV29-1	TRBJ1-2	TRBD1	few	CSVDDRGGNYGYTF	TGCAGCGTTGACGACAGGGGTGGTAACTATGGCTACACCTTC
TRBV5-4	TRBJ2-5	TRBD1	-	CASSSTGGGETQYF	TGTGCCAGCAGTTCCACAGGGGGAGGTGAGACCCAGTACTTC